Listed below are T cell receptor beta chains from one sample, sequenced in a study of cytomegalovirus exposure and HLA in healthy donors. The data were produced by immunoSEQ multiplex PCR, yet TCRdb's version contains in-frame clones alone and is incomplete. The table lists about 89,000 clones, about 85% of them singletons, with around 7.4% in the top ten. Sequenced material: PBMCs. Receptor source: a man in his forties or fifties in good health and CMV-seropositive. The CDR3 runs from the conserved cysteine through the conserved F or W. The D gene is left open where the match is weak. Clone size is not always given. Where it is, it says once, few, many or a class for expanded clones.

v_call	clone_size	d_call	j_call	cdr3_aa	cdr3_nt
TRBV4-2	few	-	TRBJ1-6	CASSQDLLDSPLHF	TGTGCCAGCAGCCAAGATCTTCTAGATTCACCCCTCCACTTT
TRBV5-6	-	-	TRBJ1-5	CASSLAGWTNQPQHF	TGTGCCAGCAGCTTGGCAGGGTGGACCAATCAGCCCCAGCATTTT
TRBV5-4	once	TRBD1	TRBJ1-2	CADSLDREAGYTF	TGTGCCGACAGCTTAGACAGGGAGGCTGGCTACACCTTC
TRBV19	-	TRBD1	TRBJ2-5	CASSTDRGSGETQYF	TGTGCCAGTAGTACGGACAGGGGCTCCGGAGAGACCCAGTACTTC
TRBV19	-	TRBD2	TRBJ2-3	CASKSTGGRLDTQYF	TGTGCCAGTAAGTCCACTGGCGGGAGGTTAGATACGCAGTATTTT
TRBV4-2	-	-	TRBJ1-5	CASSHTQNGNQPQHF	TGTGCCAGCAGCCATACTCAAAATGGCAATCAGCCCCAGCATTTT
TRBV9	-	-	TRBJ1-1	CASSVAVNTEAFF	TGTGCCAGCAGCGTAGCGGTTAACACTGAAGCTTTCTTT
TRBV11-2	-	-	TRBJ2-5	CASSQAGGKETQYF	TGTGCCAGCAGCCAAGCTGGCGGGAAGGAGACCCAGTACTTC
TRBV5-4	-	TRBD2	TRBJ2-1	CASSPGLAGGQNEQFF	TGTGCCAGCAGTCCGGGACTAGCGGGGGGGCAAAATGAGCAGTTCTTC
TRBV10-3	-	-	TRBJ2-7	CAISESGAVDEQYF	TGTGCCATCAGTGAGTCAGGAGCCGTCGACGAGCAGTACTTC
TRBV18	-	TRBD2	TRBJ2-1	CASSPLSGNDNEQFF	TGTGCCAGCTCACCTCTTAGCGGGAATGATAATGAGCAGTTCTTC
TRBV15	-	TRBD1	TRBJ2-3	CATSRDGTGGAGDTQYF	TGTGCCACCAGCAGAGACGGGACAGGGGGCGCCGGAGATACGCAGTATTTT
TRBV6-6	-	-	TRBJ2-6	CASKEPGANVLTF	TGTGCCAGCAAAGAGCCTGGGGCCAACGTCCTGACTTTC
TRBV2	-	-	TRBJ2-2	CASRQSLAVSNTGELFF	TGTGCCAGCCGACAAAGTTTAGCGGTTTCGAACACCGGGGAGCTGTTTTTT
TRBV19	-	-	TRBJ2-7	CASSMPGALIGEQYF	TGTGCCAGTAGTATGCCGGGAGCCCTTATTGGCGAGCAGTACTTC
TRBV27	-	-	TRBJ2-3	CASSPPGNTDTQYF	TGTGCCAGCAGCCCGCCCGGGAACACAGATACGCAGTATTTT
TRBV2	-	TRBD1	TRBJ1-6	CASKTGAQGNSPLHF	TGTGCCAGCAAAACCGGGGCACAGGGGAATTCACCCCTCCACTTT
TRBV27	-	TRBD1	TRBJ1-2	CASSSRQGRANYGYTF	TGTGCCAGCAGTTCCAGACAGGGGAGAGCTAACTATGGCTACACCTTC
TRBV7-3	-	-	TRBJ2-5	CASSPVSQGGAWQETQYF	TGTGCCAGCAGCCCAGTATCTCAAGGGGGGGCCTGGCAAGAGACCCAGTACTTC